Described below is a single T cell receptor (beta chain) sequence and its context. Germline-derived CDR1 and CDR2 are MNHGY and SAAAGT. The CDR3 runs to 14 residues. V dropped 10 bases and J dropped 7 bases, with 17 bases sitting between them. The sample belongs to a study of blood T cell repertoires in COVID-19. Study context: Sites in the United States, Italy and Spain provided acute and convalescent COVID-19 samples. T cells, B-cell-depleted T cells, or PBMCs provided the cDNA or gDNA that served as material.

Study processing details: Reference gene primer amplification gave nucleated cell count estimates. Profiling relied on immunoSEQ multiplex PCR, and the TCRdb table lists in-frame clones only, not all of them. Clone size and the V and J calls come from that table; the DNA yielded D and trimming. Of about 130,000 clones detected, around 86% appear once; the ten largest clones hold about an eighth. This chain connects TRBV6-8 to TRBJ1-6, with D unclear. Sequenced: peripheral blood. This receptor was obtained from a woman in her seventies with COVID-19, enrolled during active disease. Written as DNA, the CDR3 is TGTGCCAAACCCCCCGGACTCCTGAATTCACCCCTCCACTTT. This codes for CAKPPGLLNSPLHF.